Below, 7 T cell receptor beta chains from the same sample are listed, as sequenced in a study of radiotherapy plus CTLA-4 blockade in lung cancer. Sequenced by immunoSEQ multiplex PCR; TCRdb stores in-frame clones only, minus some. The repertoire holds over 85,000 clones, with around 90% as singletons. Sequencing used peripheral blood, obtained from a patient treated with radiotherapy plus ipilimumab. These receptors were collected from a human donor with non-small cell lung cancer that progressed on radiotherapy plus ipilimumab.

The CDR3 loop reads CASSLQGAYTGELFF. Here the CDR3 DNA reads TGTGCCAGCAGCCTTCAGGGGGCCTACACCGGGGAGCTGTTTTTT. The chain couples TRBV9 to TRBJ2-2, with TRBD1 matching over 8 bases. Germline-derived CDR1 and CDR2 are SGDLS and YYNGEE. The CDR3 sequence is 15 residues long. V shed 4 bases, J shed 3 bases, and the junction held 5 bases outside the gene matches.

The table lists this clone with a count of one. This chain uses TRBV6-1 with TRBJ2-7; D unclear. Trimming shortened V by 11 bases and J by 2 bases, and 7 bases separated the two germline ends. CDR1 MNHNS and CDR2 SASEGT come from the germline V gene. The CDR3 consists of 10 residues. DNA of the CDR3: TGTGCCGGTGGGACCTACGAGCAGTACTTC. This codes for CAGGTYEQYF.

This chain's CDR3 is CASSGSSGTEQYF. The CDR3 region has the DNA TGCGCCAGCAGCGGCTCTAGCGGGACCGAGCAGTACTTC. V gene TRBV5-1 combines with J gene TRBJ2-7; 9 bases are a match to TRBD2. Trimming took 4 bases from V and 6 from J; bases not matched to a gene: 5. The CDR3 contains 13 residues. Per germline, CDR1 SGHRS and CDR2 YFSETQ.

V is TRBV6-6 and J is TRBJ1-2; 9 bases are shared with TRBD1. Germline CDR1 MNHNY, CDR2 SVGAGI (reference sequence). This CDR3 region has 15 residues. The ends lost 6 bases at V and 4 bases at J; junction bases unmatched: 9. This CDR3 reads CASSQGQGLAYGYTF. CDR3 bases: TGTGCCAGCAGCCAAGGACAGGGGCTAGCCTATGGCTACACCTTC.

The CDR3 coding sequence is TGTGCCAGCAGTGCCTTTACAGGGATGGAAGCTTTCTTT. The encoded protein is CASSAFTGMEAFF. The genes are TRBV25-1 and TRBJ1-1, with D possibly being TRBD1 (6 bases). Germline V lookup: CDR1 MGHDK, CDR2 SYGVNS. This CDR3 spans 13 amino acids. V dropped 4 bases and J dropped 8 bases, with 14 bases sitting between them.

The rearrangement uses TRBV9 and TRBJ2-7; 9 bases agree with TRBD1. CDR3 size: 15 residues. Germline values: CDR1 SGDLS, CDR2 YYNGEE. Trimming took 4 bases from V and 6 from J; bases not matched to a gene: 11. As DNA, the CDR3 is TGTGCCAGCAGCTTCAGAGCGGGACAGGGATCCGAGCAGTACTTC. It translates to CASSFRAGQGSEQYF.

J is TRBJ1-3 and V is TRBV29-1, with D maybe TRBD1 (6 bases). This CDR3 contains 13 residues. The germline CDR1 and CDR2 sequences are SQVTM and ANQGSEA. Trimming shortened V by 3 bases and J by 4 bases, and 10 bases separated the two germline ends. The CDR3 protein is CSVDVGGGNTIYF. The DNA for the CDR3 is TGCAGCGTTGATGTCGGGGGCGGAAACACCATATATTTT.